This T cell receptor beta chain is from a study of cytomegalovirus exposure and HLA in healthy donors. As for the study in general: One earlier analysis, a look at about 179 million T cells, found roughly 120 million unique TCR beta sequences.

With 2 bases removed from V and 4 bases from J, the gap between germline ends came to 8 bases. Germline V gene data show CDR1 as MNHEY and CDR2 as SVGAGI. CDR3 length: 13 amino acids. Whole-study results and caveats: A likely sequencing artifact accounted for one observed cluster of highly shared sequence variants. Analyses of presence/absence relied on an assumption of roughly uniform sequencing depth across donors.

Notes on this clone: Its cognate antigen is unknown.

It was with 60 Vbeta and 13 Jbeta primers that the PCR ran. In the source study's methods: Unique TCR beta chains totaled roughly 80 million in a later count, with approximately 11 million of them shared. TCRdb's table, derived via immunoSEQ multiplex PCR, lists solely in-frame clones and lacks some. V, J and clone size were drawn from that table, and D and trimming were deduced from the DNA. The sample consists of over 150,000 clones, around 68% of them appearing once. The sequence came from a man over 45 in good health and CMV-seronegative. The chain recombines TRBV6-5 with TRBJ1-2; a possible D gene is TRBD1 (5 bases). The specimen sequenced was PBMCs. CDR3 DNA: TGTGCCAGCAGTTACAGAGACAGCTATGGCTACACCTTC. Residues: CASSYRDSYGYTF.